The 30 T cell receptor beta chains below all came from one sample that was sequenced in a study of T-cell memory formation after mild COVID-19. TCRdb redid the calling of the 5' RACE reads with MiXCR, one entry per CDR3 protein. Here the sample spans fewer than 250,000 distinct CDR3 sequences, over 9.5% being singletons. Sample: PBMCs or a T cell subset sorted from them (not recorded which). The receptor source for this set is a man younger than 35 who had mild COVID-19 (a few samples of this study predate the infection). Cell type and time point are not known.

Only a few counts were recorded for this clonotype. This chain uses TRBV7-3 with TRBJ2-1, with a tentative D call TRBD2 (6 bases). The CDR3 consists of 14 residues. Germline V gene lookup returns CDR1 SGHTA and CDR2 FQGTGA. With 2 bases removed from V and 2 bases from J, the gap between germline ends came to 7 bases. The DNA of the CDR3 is TGTGCCAGCAGCTTATCGGGGGCCTACAATGAGCAGTTCTTC. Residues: CASSLSGAYNEQFF.

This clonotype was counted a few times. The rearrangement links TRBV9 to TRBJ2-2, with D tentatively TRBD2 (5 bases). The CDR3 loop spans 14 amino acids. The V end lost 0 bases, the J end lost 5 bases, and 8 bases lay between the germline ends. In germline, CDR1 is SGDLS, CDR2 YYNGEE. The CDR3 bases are TGTGCCAGCAGCGTAGGCGGGTCTACCGGGGAGCTGTTTTTT. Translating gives CASSVGGSTGELFF. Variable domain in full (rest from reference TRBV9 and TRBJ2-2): DSGVTQTPKHLITATGQRVTLRCSPRSGDLSVYWYQQSLDQGLQFLIQYYNGEERAKGNILERFSAQQFPDLHSELNLSSLELGDSALYFCASSVGGSTGELFFGEGSRLTVL.

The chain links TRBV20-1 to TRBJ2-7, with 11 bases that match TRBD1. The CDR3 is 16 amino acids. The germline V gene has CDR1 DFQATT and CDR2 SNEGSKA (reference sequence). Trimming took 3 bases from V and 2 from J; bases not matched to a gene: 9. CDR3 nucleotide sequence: TGCAGTGCTAGTCATCTGGGACAGGGGGTTCCCTACGAGCAGTACTTC. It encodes CSASHLGQGVPYEQYF.

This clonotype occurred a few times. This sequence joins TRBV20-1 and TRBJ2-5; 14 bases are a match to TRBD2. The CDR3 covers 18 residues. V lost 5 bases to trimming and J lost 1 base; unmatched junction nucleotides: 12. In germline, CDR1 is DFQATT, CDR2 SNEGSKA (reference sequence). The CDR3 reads CSADGAYGTSGGQETQYF. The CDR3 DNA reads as TGCAGTGCTGACGGAGCGTACGGGACTAGCGGGGGCCAAGAGACCCAGTACTTC.

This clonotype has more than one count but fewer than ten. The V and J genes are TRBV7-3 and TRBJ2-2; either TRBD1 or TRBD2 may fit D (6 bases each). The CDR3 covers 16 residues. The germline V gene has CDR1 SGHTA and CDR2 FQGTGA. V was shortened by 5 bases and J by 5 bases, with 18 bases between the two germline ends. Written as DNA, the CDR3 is TGTGCCAGCAGCCTTGTGGGGGGCGTAGATACCGGGGAGCTGTTTTTT. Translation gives CASSLVGGVDTGELFF.

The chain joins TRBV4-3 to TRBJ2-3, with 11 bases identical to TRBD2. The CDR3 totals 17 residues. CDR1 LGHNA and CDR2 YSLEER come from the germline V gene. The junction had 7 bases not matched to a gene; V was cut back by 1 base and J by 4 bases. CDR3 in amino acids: CASSQGLTSGEADTQYF. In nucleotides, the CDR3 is TGCGCCAGCAGCCAAGGCCTGACTAGCGGGGAGGCAGATACGCAGTATTTT.

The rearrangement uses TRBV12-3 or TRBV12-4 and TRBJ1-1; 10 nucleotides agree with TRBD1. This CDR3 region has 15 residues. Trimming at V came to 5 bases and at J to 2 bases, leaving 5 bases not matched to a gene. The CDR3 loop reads CASSLGTGVNTEAFF. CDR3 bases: TGTGCCAGCAGTCTCGGGACAGGGGTTAACACTGAAGCTTTCTTT.

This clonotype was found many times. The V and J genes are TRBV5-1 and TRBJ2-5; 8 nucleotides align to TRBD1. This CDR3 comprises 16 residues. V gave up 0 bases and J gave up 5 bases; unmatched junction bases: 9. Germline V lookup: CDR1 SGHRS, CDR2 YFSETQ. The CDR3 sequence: CASSLVAGGAGETQYF. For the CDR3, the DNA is TGCGCCAGCAGCTTGGTTGCAGGGGGCGCGGGGGAGACCCAGTACTTC.

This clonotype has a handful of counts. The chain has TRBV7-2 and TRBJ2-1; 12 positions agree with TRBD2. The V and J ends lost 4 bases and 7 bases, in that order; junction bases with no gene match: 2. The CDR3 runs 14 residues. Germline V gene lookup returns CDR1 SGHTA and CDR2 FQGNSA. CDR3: CASSWTSGANEQFF. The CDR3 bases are TGTGCCAGCAGCTGGACTAGCGGGGCGAATGAGCAGTTCTTC.

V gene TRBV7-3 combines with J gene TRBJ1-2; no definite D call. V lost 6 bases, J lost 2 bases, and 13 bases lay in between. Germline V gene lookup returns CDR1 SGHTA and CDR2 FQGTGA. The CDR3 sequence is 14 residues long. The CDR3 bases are TGTGCCAGCAGGGAATCGGCCAGAAACTATGGCTACACCTTC. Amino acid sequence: CASRESARNYGYTF.

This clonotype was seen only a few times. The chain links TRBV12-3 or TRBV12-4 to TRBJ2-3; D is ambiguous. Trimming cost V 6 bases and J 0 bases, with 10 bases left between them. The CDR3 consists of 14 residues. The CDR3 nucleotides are TGTGCCAGCAGCCCGGATCCGAGCACAGATACGCAGTATTTT. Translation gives CASSPDPSTDTQYF.

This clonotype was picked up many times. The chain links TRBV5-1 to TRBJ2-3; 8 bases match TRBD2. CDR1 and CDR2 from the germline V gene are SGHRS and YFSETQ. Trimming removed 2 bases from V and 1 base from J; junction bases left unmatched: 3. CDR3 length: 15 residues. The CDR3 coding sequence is TGCGCCAGCAGCTTAGCGGGGGCCCGCACAGATACGCAGTATTTT. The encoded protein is CASSLAGARTDTQYF.

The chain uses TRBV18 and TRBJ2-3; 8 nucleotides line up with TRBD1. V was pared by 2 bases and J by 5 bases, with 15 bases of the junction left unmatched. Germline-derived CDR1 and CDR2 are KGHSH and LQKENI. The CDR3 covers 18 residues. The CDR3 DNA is TGTGCCAGCTCACCAATCCCCCTCCAGGGGGCCCGGGGAGATACGCAGTATTTT. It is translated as CASSPIPLQGARGDTQYF.

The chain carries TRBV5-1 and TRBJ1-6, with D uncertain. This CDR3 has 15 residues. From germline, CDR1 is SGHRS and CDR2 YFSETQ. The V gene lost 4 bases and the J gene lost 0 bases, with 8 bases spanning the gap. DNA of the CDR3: TGCGCCAGCAGCAACGGGAGCTCCTATAATTCACCCCTCCACTTT. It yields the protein CASSNGSSYNSPLHF.

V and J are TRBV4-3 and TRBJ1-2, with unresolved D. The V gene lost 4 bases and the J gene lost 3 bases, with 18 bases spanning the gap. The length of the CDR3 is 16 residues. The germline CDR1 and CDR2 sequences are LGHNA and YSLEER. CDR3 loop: CASSPYAETRHYGYTF. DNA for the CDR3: TGCGCCAGCAGCCCATACGCGGAAACTAGGCACTATGGCTACACCTTC.

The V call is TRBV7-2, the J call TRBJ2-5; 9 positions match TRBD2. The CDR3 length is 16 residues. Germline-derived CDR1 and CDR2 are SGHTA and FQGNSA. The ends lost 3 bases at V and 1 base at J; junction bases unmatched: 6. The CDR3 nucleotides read TGTGCCAGCAGCTTGACGGGTAGCGGGGGCCAAGAGACCCAGTACTTC. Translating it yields CASSLTGSGGQETQYF.

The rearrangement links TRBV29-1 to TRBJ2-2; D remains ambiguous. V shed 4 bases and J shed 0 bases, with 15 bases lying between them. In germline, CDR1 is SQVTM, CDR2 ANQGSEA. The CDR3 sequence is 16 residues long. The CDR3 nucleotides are TGCAGCGTTGGCCCACCTCGGACCTCGAACACCGGGGAGCTGTTTTTT. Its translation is CSVGPPRTSNTGELFF.

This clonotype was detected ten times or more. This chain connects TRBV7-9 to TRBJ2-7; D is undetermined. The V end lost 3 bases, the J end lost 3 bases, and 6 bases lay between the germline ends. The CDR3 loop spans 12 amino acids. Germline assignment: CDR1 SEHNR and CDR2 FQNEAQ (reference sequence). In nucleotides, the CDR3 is TGTGCCAGCAGCTTTTCGGGCTACGAGCAGTACGTC. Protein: CASSFSGYEQYV.

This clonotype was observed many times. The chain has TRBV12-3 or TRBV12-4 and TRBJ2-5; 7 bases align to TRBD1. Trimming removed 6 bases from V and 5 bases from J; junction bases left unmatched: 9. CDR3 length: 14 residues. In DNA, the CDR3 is TGTGCCAGCAGACGAGACAGGGCCTCCGAGACCCAGTACTTC. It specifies CASRRDRASETQYF.

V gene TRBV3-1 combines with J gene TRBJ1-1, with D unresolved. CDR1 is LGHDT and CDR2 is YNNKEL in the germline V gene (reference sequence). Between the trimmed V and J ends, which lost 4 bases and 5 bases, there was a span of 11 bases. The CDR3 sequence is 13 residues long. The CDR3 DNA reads TGTGCCAGCAGCCTATCTGGGGAGACTGAAGCTTTCTTT. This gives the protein CASSLSGETEAFF. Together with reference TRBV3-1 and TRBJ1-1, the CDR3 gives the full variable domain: DTAVSQTPKYLVTQMGNDKSIKCEQNLGHDTMYWYKQDSKKFLKIMFSYNNKELIINETVPNRFSPKSPDKAHLNLHINSLELGDSAVYFCASSLSGETEAFFGQGTRLTVV.

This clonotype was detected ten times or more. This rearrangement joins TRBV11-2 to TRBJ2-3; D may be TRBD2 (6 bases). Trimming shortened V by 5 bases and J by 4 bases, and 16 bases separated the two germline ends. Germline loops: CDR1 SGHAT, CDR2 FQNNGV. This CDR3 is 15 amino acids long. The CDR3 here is CASSPRGRSPDTQYF. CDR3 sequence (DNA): TGTGCCAGCAGCCCCCGGGGGAGGAGCCCAGATACGCAGTATTTT.

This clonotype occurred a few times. DNA for the CDR3: TGTGCCACCACAGACTACAATGAGCAGTTCTTC. Translated, it gives CATTDYNEQFF. The chain uses TRBV24-1 and TRBJ2-1; D is ambiguous. The CDR3 length is 11 residues. The V end was cut by 8 bases, the J end by 3 bases, with 4 bases between. Germline CDR1 reads KGHDR; CDR2 reads SFDVKD.

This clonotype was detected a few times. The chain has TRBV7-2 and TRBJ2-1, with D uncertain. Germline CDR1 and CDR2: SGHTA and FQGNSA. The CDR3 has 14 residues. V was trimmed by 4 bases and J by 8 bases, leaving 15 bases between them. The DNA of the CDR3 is TGTGCCAGCAGCTCCTCAAACGAGGACCATGAGCAGTTCTTC. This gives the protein CASSSSNEDHEQFF. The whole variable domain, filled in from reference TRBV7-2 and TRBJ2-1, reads GAGVSQSPSNKVTEKGKDVELRCDPISGHTALYWYRQSLGQGLEFLIYFQGNSAPDKSGLPSDRFSAERTGGSVSTLTIQRTQQEDSAVYLCASSSSNEDHEQFFGPGTRLTVL.

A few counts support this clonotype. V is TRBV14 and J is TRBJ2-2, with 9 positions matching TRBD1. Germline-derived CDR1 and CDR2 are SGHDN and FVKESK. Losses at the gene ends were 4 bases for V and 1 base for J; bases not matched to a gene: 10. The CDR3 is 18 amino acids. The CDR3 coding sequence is TGTGCCAGCAGCCTCCGAAGGGGACAGGGAGAGAACACCGGGGAGCTGTTTTTT. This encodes CASSLRRGQGENTGELFF.

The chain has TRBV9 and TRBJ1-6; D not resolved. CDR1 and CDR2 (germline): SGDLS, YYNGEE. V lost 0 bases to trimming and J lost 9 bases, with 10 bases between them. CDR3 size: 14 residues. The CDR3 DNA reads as TGTGCCAGCAGCGTAGATCCCGCCGGTTCACCCCTCCACTTT. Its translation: CASSVDPAGSPLHF. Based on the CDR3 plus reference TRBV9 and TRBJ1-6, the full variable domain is DSGVTQTPKHLITATGQRVTLRCSPRSGDLSVYWYQQSLDQGLQFLIQYYNGEERAKGNILERFSAQQFPDLHSELNLSSLELGDSALYFCASSVDPAGSPLHFGNGTRLTVT.

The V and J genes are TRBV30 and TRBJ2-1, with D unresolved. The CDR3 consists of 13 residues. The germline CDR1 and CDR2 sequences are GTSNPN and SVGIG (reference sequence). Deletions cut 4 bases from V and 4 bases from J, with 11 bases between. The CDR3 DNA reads TGTGCCTGGATGGGTCAGGAATACAATGAGCAGTTCTTC. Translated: CAWMGQEYNEQFF.

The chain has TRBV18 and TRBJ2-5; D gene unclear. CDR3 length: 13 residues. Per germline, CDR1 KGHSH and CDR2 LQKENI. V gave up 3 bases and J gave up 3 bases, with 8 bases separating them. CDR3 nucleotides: TGTGCCAGCTCACCGAGGCTAGAAGAGACCCAGTACTTC. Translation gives CASSPRLEETQYF.

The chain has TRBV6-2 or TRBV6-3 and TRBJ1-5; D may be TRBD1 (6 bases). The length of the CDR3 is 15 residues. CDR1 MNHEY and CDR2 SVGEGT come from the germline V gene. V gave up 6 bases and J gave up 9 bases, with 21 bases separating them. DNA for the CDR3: TGTGCCAGCAGAGGCATTGCTGGGGGCACGGGGCCCCAGCATTTT. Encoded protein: CASRGIAGGTGPQHF.

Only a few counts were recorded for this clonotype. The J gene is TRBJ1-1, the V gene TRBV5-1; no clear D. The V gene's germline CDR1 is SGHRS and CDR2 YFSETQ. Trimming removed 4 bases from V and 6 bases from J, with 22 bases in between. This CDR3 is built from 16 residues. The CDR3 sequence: CASSIGGVGRNAEAFF. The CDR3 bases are TGCGCCAGCAGCATTGGAGGTGTAGGCCGAAACGCTGAAGCTTTCTTT.

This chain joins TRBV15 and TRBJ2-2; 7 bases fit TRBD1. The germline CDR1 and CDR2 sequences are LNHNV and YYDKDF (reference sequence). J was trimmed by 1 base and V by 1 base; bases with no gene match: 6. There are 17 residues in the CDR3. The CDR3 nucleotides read TGTGCCACCAGCAGAGGGACCGGGACAGTGAACACCGGGGAGCTGTTTTTT. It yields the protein CATSRGTGTVNTGELFF.